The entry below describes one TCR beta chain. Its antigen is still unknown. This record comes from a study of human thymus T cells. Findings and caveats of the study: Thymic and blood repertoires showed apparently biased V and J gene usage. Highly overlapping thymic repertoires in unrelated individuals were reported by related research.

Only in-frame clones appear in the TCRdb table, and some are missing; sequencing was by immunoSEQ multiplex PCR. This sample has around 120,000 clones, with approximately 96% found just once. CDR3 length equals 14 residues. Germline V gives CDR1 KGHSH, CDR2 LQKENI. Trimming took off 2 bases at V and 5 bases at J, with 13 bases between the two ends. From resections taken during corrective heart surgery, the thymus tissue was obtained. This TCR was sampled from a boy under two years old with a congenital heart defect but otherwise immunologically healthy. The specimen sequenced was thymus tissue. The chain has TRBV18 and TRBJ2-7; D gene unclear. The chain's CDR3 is CASSPSFWGDEQYF. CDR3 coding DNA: TGTGCCAGCTCACCAAGTTTTTGGGGTGACGAGCAGTACTTC.